The source of this TCR beta chain is a study of early T cells in non-severe SARS-CoV-2 infection. Study as a whole: Sequencing of bulk RNA from unsorted whole blood was done, without chain pairing. The study, taken as a whole, reports: A preference for anti-spike CD8 responses marked VDJdb matching, which missed private and CD4 specificities.

Unique molecular identifiers were added to individual cDNA molecules. TCRdb independently ran MiXCR on the 5' RACE reads; one entry per CDR3 protein. This sample yields 79,000 or so distinct CDR3 sequences, of which around 13% are seen a single time; about 1.1% belongs to the top ten. Of note for this clonotype: Its antigen remains unidentified.

Between the trimmed V and J ends, which lost 6 bases and 7 bases, there was a span of 15 bases. CDR1 DFQATT and CDR2 SNEGSKA come from the germline V gene (reference sequence). The CDR3 covers 12 residues. This chain links TRBV20-1 with TRBJ1-2; D ambiguous. The sequence came from an adult who was a healthcare worker with PCR-confirmed SARS-CoV-2 infection or an uninfected control (not recorded which). Sequenced input: whole blood. CDR3: CSAIPSPVGYTF. CDR3 sequence (DNA): TGCAGTGCAATCCCCTCCCCTGTTGGCTACACCTTC.